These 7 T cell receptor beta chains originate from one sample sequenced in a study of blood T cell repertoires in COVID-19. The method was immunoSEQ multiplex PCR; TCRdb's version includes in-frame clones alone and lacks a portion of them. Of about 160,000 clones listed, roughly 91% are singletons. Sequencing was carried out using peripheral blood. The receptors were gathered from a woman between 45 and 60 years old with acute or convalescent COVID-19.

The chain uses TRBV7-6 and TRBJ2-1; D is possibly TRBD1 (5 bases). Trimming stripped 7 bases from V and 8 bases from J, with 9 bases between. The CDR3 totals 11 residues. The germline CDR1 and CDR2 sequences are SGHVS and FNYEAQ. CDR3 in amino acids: CASTQAHEQFF. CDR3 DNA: TGTGCCAGCACACAGGCCCATGAGCAGTTCTTC. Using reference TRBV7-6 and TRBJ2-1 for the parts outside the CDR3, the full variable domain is GAGVSQSPRYKVTKRGQDVALRCDPISGHVSLYWYRQALGQGPEFLTYFNYEAQQDKSGLPNDRFSAERPEGSISTLTIQRTEQRDSAMYRCASTQAHEQFFGPGTRLTVL.

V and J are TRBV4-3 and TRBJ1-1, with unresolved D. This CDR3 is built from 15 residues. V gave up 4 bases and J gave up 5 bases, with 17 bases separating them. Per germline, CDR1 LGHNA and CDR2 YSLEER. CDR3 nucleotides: TGCGCCAGCAGCCCGTCGTGGGTCCCGGGGACTGAAGCTTTCTTT. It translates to CASSPSWVPGTEAFF.

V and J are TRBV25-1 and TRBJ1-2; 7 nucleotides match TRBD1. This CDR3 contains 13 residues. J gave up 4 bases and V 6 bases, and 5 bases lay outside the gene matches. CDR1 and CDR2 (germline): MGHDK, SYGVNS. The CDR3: CASSPRTGYGYTF. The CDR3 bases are TGTGCCAGCAGCCCTAGGACAGGCTATGGCTACACCTTC.

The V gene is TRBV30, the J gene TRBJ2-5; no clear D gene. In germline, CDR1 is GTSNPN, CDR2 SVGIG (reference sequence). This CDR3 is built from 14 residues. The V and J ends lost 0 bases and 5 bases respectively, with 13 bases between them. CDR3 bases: TGTGCCTGGAGTGTGGAACGGAGCTCGGAGACCCAGTACTTC. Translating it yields CAWSVERSSETQYF.

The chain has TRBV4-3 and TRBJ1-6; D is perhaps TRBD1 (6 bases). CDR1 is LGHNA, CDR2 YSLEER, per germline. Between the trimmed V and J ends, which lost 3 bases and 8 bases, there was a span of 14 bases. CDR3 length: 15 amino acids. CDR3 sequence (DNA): TGCGCCAGCAGCCAGGACAGCACCGGCCATTCACCCCTCCACTTT. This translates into CASSQDSTGHSPLHF.

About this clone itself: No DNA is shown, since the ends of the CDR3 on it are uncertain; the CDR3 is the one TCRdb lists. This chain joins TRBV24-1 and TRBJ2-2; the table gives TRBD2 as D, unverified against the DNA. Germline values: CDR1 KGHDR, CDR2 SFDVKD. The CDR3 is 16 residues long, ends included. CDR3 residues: CATSDFGAGGTGELFF.

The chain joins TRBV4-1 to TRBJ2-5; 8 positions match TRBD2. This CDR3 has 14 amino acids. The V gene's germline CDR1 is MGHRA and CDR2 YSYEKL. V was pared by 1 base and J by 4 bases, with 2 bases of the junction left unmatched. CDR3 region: CASSQAGGVETQYF. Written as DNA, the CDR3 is TGCGCCAGCAGCCAAGCGGGGGGGGTAGAGACCCAGTACTTC.